This TCR beta chain was sequenced during a study of blood T cell repertoires in COVID-19. This clone was seen a single time. Generated by immunoSEQ multiplex PCR, the TCRdb table keeps only in-frame clones and is missing some. The repertoire consists of under 200,000 clones, with roughly nine tenths occurring once and the leading ten covering approximately 9.9%. This CDR3 contains 15 residues. Germline V gene data show CDR1 as SGHTA and CDR2 as FQGNSA. V lost 1 base, J lost 10 bases, and 14 bases lay in between. The TCR originated in a woman aged 55-70 years with COVID-19, enrolled during active disease. The J gene is TRBJ1-6, the V gene TRBV7-2; a weak D match, TRBD1 (5 bases). Sequences were obtained from peripheral blood. The CDR3 nucleotides read TGTGCCAGCAGCTTAGAGGGGAATCCCAGCTCACCCCTCCACTTT. This gives the protein CASSLEGNPSSPLHF.